The TCR beta chain under discussion was sequenced for a study of spatial heterogeneity in lung cancer (dated by TCRdb to the late 2010s). Looking at the study overall: Beta-chain transcripts were consistently detected in greater numbers than alpha-chain transcripts, which likely reflects a higher abundance of beta-chain transcripts. TCR transcript counts in tumor regions correlated strongly with a T cell transcriptional module score from matched bulk RNA-seq. In the raw uncorrected reads, each unique combination of TCR and UMI appeared more than ten times on average. TCR alpha and beta repertoires were quantitatively compared across multiple tumor regions, matched nontumor lung and blood in non-small cell lung cancer. Nonsynonymous mutation counts, determined by whole-exome sequencing of tumor tissue, were related to features of the TCR repertoire. At surgery, 220 tumor regions, around 68 matched nontumor lung samples and 56 PBMC samples were TCR-sequenced for both alpha and beta chains. Paper-wide results and their limitations: The tumor nonsynonymous mutation count correlated with the number of expanded intratumoral alpha and beta TCRs. TCR-seq was estimated to cover only about 7.6% of tumor T cells for alpha chains and approximately 13% for beta chains. Counts of ubiquitous and regional expanded TCRs correlated with counts of ubiquitous and regional nonsynonymous mutations, respectively. Confirming at a functional level the hypothesis that regional TCRs recognize regional mutations was considered to require additional single-cell paired TCR alpha and beta sequencing.

The library was prepared using 5' RACE. These reads were obtained on a NextSeq 500. To allow correction of PCR and sequencing errors, the TCR library protocol tagged every TCR cDNA molecule with a unique molecular identifier. As for the authors' bioinformatics: TCR identification, UMI-based error correction and CDR3 extraction were performed with Decombinator tools. TCRs above a frequency of 2 per 1,000, corresponding to the top 1% of the tumor frequency distribution, were defined as expanded. Expanded tumor TCRs were classed as regional if statistically deemed absent (corrected P<0.05) from at least one tumor region, otherwise ubiquitous. Rényi diversity was computed with the R vegan package after subsampling each repertoire 100 times to 5,000 TCRs. To build CDR3 similarity networks, amino acid triplet string-kernel similarity was used, and CDR3s were connected when their pairwise similarity was above 0.82. TCRdb passed the public sequencing reads through fastp at Q25 and MiXCR, retaining productive beta sequences. For every CDR3 protein sequence, its rows merge into one entry that carries the most common genes and DNA. The V and J calls follow TCRdb's processing rather than the paper's. This sample comprises about 9,800 distinct CDR3 sequences, approximately 5.8% of them detected only once. Roughly a tenth of the sample is in the top ten clones.

The CDR3 has 17 amino acids, counting the end cysteine and phenylalanine. CDR3 DNA only is kept here, 51 bases in frame from base 1. V is pared back by 1 base and J by 7 bases, with 17 bases lying between the germline termini. In the germline V gene, CDR1 corresponds to SGHVS and CDR2 to FNYEAQ. This clonotype has at least ten counts. Its antigen is unknown. No base quality values were provided; no much bigger clone lies one nucleotide off. Because this beta chain is a stray read in a library intended to capture alpha chains, its abundance should not be given much weight. Read against the paper, the sample's time point label means: sample taken at primary tumor resection. The donors were 65 to 85 patients from the lung TRACERx cohort who had early-stage, untreated non-small cell lung cancer. Whole RNA extracted from tumor and nontumor lung tissue, or from cryopreserved PBMC samples, was used for TCR sequencing without cell sorting. Only patients for whom sufficient RNA was available from at least two tumor regions were selected for TCR sequencing. A lung pathologist reviewed the tumor and adjacent nontumor lung specimens before the specimens were selected.

The chain employs TRBV7-6 and TRBJ1-6; the D segment could be TRBD1, given 5 matching bases. The clonotype originates from a male donor with early-stage non-small cell lung cancer. The sample was lung tumor tissue, taken at surgery. The CDR3 sequence is CASSLEGVSGTNSPLHF. In nucleotide form, the sequence is TGTGCCAGCAGCTTAGAGGGTGTGTCAGGGACGAATTCACCCCTCCACTTT.